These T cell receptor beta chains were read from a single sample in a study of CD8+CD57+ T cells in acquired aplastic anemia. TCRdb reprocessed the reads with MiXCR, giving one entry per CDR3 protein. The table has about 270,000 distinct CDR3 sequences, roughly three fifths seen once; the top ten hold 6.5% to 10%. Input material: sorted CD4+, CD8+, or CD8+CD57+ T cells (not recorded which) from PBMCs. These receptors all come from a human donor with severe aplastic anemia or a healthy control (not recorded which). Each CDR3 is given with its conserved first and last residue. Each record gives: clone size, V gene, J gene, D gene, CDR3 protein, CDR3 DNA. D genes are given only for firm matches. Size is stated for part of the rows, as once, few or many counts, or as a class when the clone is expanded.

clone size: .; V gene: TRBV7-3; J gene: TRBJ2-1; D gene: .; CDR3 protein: CASSLPEPHNEQFF; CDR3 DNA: TGTGCCAGCAGCTTACCCGAGCCCCACAATGAGCAGTTCTTC
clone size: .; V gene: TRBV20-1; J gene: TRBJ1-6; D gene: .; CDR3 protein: CSASVAREGSPLHF; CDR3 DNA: TGCAGTGCCTCGGTGGCGAGGGAAGGTTCACCCCTCCACTTT
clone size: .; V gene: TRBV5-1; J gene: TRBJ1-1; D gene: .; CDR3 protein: CASSIGLGGGTEAFF; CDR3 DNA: TGCGCCAGCAGCATTGGTTTGGGTGGAGGCACTGAAGCTTTCTTT
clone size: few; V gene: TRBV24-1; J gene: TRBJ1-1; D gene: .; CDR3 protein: CATSDPPQGGGTEAFF; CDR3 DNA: TGTGCCACCAGTGACCCCCCGCAGGGAGGCGGCACTGAAGCTTTCTTT
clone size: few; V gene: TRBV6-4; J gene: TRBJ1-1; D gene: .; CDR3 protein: CASSNRDGNTEAFF; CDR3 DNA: TGTGCCAGCAGTAACCGGGACGGGAACACTGAAGCTTTCTTT
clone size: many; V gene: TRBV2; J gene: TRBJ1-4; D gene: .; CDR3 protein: CASSSPSGRGFF; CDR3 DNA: TGTGCCAGCAGTTCACCCTCCGGACGGGGCTTTTTT
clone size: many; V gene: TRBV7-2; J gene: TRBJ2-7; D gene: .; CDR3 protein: CASSDSGGSPIDEQYF; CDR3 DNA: TGTGCCAGCAGCGATAGCGGCGGAAGCCCGATTGACGAGCAGTACTTC
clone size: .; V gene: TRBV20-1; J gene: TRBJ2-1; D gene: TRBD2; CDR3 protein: CSARWALAARYNEQFF; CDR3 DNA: TGCAGTGCTAGATGGGCGCTAGCGGCAAGGTACAATGAGCAGTTCTTC
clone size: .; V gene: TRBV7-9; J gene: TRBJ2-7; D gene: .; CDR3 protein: CASSSLLVYEQYF; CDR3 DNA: TGTGCCAGCAGCTCCCTTTTAGTCTACGAGCAGTACTTC
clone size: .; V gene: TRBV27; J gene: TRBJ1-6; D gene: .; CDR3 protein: CASSQETGLSYNSPLHF; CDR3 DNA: TGTGCCAGCAGTCAAGAGACAGGCCTATCCTATAATTCACCCCTCCACTTT
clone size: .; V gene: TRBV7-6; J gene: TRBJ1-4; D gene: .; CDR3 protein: CASSLKQGDKLFF; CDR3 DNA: TGTGCCAGCAGCCTGAAACAGGGTGACAAACTGTTTTTT
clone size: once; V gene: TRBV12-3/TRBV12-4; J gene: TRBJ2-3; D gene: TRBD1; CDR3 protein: CASSPTGKTDTQYF; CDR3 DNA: TGTGCCAGCAGCCCGACAGGGAAGACAGATACGCAGTATTTT
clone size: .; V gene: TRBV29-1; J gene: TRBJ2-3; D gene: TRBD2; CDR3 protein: CSQAQAGSTDTQYF; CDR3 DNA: TGCAGCCAAGCTCAAGCGGGGAGCACAGATACGCAGTATTTT
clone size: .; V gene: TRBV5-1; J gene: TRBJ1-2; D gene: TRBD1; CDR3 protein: CASSLQQGGYTF; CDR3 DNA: TGCGCCAGCAGCTTGCAACAGGGGGGCTACACCTTC
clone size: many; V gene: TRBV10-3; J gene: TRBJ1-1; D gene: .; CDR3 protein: CAIRARQDTEAFF; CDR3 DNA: TGTGCCATCAGGGCCCGCCAGGACACTGAAGCTTTCTTT
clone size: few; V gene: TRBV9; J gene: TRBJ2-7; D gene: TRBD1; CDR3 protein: CASSVTGTGPYEQYF; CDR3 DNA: TGTGCCAGCAGCGTAACAGGGACAGGGCCCTACGAGCAGTACTTC
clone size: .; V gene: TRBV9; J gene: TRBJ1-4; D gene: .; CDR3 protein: CASSANIATNEKLFF; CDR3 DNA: TGTGCCAGCAGCGCTAACATCGCAACTAATGAAAAACTGTTTTTT
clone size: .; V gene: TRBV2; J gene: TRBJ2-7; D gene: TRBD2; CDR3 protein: CASSQGWRGGYEQYF; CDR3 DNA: TGCGCCAGCAGCCAAGGATGGCGGGGGGGCTACGAGCAGTACTTC
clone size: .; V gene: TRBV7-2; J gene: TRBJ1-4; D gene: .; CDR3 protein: CASSQSPGREKLFF; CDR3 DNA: TGTGCCAGCAGCCAATCCCCGGGCAGAGAAAAACTGTTTTTT
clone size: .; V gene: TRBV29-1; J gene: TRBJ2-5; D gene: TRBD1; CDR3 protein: CSVRRDRGRTETQYF; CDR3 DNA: TGCAGCGTTAGGCGGGACAGGGGGCGCACAGAGACCCAGTACTTC
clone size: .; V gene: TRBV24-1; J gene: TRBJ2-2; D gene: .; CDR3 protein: CATGGFSDTGELFF; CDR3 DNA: TGTGCCACCGGGGGATTTAGCGACACCGGGGAGCTGTTTTTT
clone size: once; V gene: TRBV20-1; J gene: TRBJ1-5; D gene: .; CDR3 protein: CSARDLGGNQPQHF; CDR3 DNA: TGCAGTGCTAGAGATCTCGGGGGGAATCAGCCCCAGCATTTT
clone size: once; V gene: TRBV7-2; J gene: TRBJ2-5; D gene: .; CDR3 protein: CASAYQETQYF; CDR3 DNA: TGTGCCAGCGCGTACCAAGAGACCCAGTACTTC
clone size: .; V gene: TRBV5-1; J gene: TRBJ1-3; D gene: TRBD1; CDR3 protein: CASNPQGDGNTIYF; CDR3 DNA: TGCGCCAGCAACCCACAGGGGGATGGAAACACCATATATTTT
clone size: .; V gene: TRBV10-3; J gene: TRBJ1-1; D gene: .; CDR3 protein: CATTGAGLDEAFF; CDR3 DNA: TGTGCCACCACCGGAGCAGGGCTTGATGAAGCTTTCTTT
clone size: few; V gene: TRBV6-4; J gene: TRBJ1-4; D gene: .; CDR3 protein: CASSDKSSGKLFF; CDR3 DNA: TGTGCCAGCAGTGACAAATCCTCTGGGAAACTGTTTTTT
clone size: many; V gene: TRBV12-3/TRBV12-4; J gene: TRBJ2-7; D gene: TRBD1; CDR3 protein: CASSFTGQGSREQYF; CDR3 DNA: TGTGCCAGCAGTTTCACGGGACAGGGGTCCCGCGAGCAGTACTTC
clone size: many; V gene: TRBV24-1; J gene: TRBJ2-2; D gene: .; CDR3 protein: CATSDPAGTGELFF; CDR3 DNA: TGTGCCACCAGTGACCCAGCTGGAACCGGGGAGCTGTTTTTT
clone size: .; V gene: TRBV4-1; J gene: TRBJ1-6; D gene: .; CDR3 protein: CASSQERVSNSPLHF; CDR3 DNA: TGCGCCAGCAGCCAAGAAAGGGTATCGAATTCACCCCTCCACTTT
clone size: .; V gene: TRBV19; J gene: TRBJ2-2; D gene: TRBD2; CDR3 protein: CASKGQGGRGNEQFF; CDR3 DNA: TGTGCCAGTAAGGGTCAGGGCGGGAGGGGCAATGAGCAGTTTTTT
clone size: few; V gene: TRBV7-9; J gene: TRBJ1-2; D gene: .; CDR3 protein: CASSLVTQGYTF; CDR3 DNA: TGTGCCAGCAGCTTAGTTACACAGGGCTACACCTTC
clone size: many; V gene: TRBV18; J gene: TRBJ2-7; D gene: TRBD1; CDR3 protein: CASSPRSKGAGEQYF; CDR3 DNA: TGTGCCAGCTCACCACGGAGTAAGGGGGCGGGCGAGCAGTACTTC
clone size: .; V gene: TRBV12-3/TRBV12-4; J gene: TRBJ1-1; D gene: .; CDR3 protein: CASSPRGEGTEAFF; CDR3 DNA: TGTGCCAGCAGCCCACGGGGGGAGGGCACTGAAGCTTTCTTT
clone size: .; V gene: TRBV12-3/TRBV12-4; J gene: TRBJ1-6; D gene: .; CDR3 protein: CASSLYGLNSPLHF; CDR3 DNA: TGTGCCAGCAGTTTATATGGACTTAATTCACCCCTCCACTTT
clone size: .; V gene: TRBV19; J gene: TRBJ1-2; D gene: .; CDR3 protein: CASSSAGGSLYGYTF; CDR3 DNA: TGTGCCAGTAGTTCTGCCGGGGGAAGTCTCTATGGCTACACCTTC
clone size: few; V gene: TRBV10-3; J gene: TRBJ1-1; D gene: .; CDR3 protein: CAIRPEGGEAFF; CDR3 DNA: TGTGCCATCAGGCCAGAGGGGGGTGAAGCTTTCTTT
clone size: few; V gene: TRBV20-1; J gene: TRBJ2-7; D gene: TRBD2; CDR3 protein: CSASSGELYEQYF; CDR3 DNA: TGCAGTGCCTCTAGCGGGGAACTCTACGAGCAGTACTTC
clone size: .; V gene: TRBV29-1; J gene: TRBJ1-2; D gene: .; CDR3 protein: CSVFVDKGHGYTF; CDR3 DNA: TGCAGCGTTTTTGTGGACAAGGGCCATGGCTACACCTTC
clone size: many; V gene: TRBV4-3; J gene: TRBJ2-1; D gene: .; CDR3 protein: CASSQGPIGSSNPGSYNEQFF; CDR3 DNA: TGCGCCAGCAGCCAGGGGCCGATTGGCTCATCGAATCCCGGCTCCTACAATGAGCAGTTCTTC
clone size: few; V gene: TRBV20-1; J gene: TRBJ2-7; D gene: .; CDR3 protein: CSEEGGQYF; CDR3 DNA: TGCAGTGAGGAGGGTGGGCAGTACTTC
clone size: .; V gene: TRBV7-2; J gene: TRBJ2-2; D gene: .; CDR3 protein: CASSRTRQGLDTGELFF; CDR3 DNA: TGTGCCAGCAGCCGAACACGACAGGGACTCGACACCGGAGAGCTGTTTTTT
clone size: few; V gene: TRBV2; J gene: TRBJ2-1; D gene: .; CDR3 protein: CASSRMFIGDEQFF; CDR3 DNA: TGTGCCAGCAGCAGGATGTTCATAGGCGATGAGCAGTTCTTC
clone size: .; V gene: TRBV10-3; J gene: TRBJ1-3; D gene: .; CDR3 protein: CAISESGAGNTIYF; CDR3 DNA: TGTGCCATCAGTGAGTCAGGGGCTGGAAACACCATATATTTT
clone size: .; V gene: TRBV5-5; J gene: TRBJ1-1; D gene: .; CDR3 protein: CASSRQPMNTEAFF; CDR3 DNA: TGCGCCAGCAGCCGACAGCCCATGAACACTGAAGCTTTCTTT
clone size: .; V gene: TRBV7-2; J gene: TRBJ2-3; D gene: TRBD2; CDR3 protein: CASSFLPAGGRTDTQYF; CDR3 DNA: TGTGCCAGCAGCTTTCTTCCAGCGGGAGGGCGCACAGATACGCAGTATTTT
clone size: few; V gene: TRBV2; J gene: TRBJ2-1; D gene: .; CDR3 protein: CASRALRGRGNEQFF; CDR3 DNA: TGTGCCAGCAGAGCCCTAAGGGGACGGGGCAATGAGCAGTTCTTC
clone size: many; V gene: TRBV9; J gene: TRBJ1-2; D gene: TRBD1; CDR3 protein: CASSPTGENYGYTF; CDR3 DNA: TGTGCCAGCAGCCCCACAGGGGAGAACTATGGCTACACCTTC
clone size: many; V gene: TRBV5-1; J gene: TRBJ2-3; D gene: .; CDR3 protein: CASRPDGYTDTQYF; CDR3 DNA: TGCGCCAGCAGACCGGACGGATACACAGATACGCAGTATTTT
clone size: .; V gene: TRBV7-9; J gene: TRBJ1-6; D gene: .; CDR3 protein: CTSSRRDAVLHSPLHF; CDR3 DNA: TGTACCAGCAGCCGAAGGGACGCGGTTTTACATTCACCCCTCCACTTT
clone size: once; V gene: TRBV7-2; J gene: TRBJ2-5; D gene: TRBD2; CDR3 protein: CASSLEMGGETRYF; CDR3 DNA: TGTGCCAGCAGCTTGGAGATGGGAGGGGAGACCCGGTACTTC
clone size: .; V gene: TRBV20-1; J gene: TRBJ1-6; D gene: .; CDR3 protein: CSVMFRQGTSPLHF; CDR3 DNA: TGCAGTGTCATGTTCCGGCAGGGGACTTCACCCCTCCACTTT
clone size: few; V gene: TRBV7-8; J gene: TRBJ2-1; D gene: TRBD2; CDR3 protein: CASSPLGSGTGEQFF; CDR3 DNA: TGTGCCAGCAGCCCCCTGGGTAGCGGGACTGGTGAGCAGTTCTTC
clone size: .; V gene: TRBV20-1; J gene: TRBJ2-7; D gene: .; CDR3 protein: CSAQRGSYEQYF; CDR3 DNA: TGCAGTGCTCAAAGAGGAAGCTACGAGCAGTACTTC
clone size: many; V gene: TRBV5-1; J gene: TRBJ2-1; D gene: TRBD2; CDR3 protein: CASSFTSGGAGNEQFF; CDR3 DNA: TGCGCCAGCAGCTTCACTAGCGGGGGGGCGGGAAATGAGCAGTTCTTC
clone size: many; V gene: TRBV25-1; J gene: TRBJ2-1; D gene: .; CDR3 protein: CASSVRWEQFF; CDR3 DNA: TGTGCCAGCAGTGTCCGTTGGGAGCAGTTCTTC
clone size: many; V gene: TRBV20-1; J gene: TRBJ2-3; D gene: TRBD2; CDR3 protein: CSAMTSGGTYGSDTQYF; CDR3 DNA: TGCAGTGCTATGACTAGCGGGGGTACTTATGGTTCAGATACGCAGTATTTT
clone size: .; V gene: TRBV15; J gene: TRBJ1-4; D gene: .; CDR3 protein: CATSLFRGEKLFF; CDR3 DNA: TGTGCCACCTCTCTGTTCCGGGGCGAAAAACTGTTTTTT
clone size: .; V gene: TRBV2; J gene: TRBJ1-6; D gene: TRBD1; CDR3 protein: CASSEAGTVGNSPLHF; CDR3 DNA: TGTGCCAGCAGTGAAGCCGGGACAGTCGGTAATTCACCCCTCCACTTT
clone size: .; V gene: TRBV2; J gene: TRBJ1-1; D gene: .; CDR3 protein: CASTHFTNTEAFF; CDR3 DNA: TGTGCCAGCACACACTTTACGAACACTGAAGCTTTCTTT
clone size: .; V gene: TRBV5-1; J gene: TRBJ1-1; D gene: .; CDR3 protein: CASSNQGDKNTEAFF; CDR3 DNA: TGCGCCAGCAGTAATCAGGGCGACAAGAACACTGAAGCTTTCTTT